The 18 T cell receptor beta chains in this list originate from one sample, sequenced in a study of blood T cell repertoires in COVID-19. Some clones are missing from TCRdb's copy, which holds only in-frame ones; the method was immunoSEQ multiplex PCR. The sample lists around 300,000 clones; approximately 82% were seen once. Sequenced material: peripheral blood. The origin of the receptors is a man aged 25 to 45 with active or convalescent COVID-19.

Many counts were recorded for this clone. V is TRBV6-2 or TRBV6-3 and J is TRBJ2-1; D uncertain. The CDR3 is made up of 11 amino acids. CDR1 is MNHEY and CDR2 is SVGEGT in the germline V gene. Trimming pared 4 bases from V and 8 bases from J, leaving 6 bases between. CDR3 nucleotides: TGTGCCAGCAGTTGGCACGATGAGCAGTTCTTC. It translates to CASSWHDEQFF.

This chain joins TRBV6-5 and TRBJ2-2, with 10 bases matching TRBD1. Looked up from germline, CDR1 is MNHEY and CDR2 is SVGAGI. The J segment lost 7 bases and the V segment lost 7 bases, leaving 6 bases of the junction unmatched. This CDR3 is built from 14 residues. The CDR3 coding sequence is TGTGCCAGCACGACAGGGGGCAAGGGCGGGGAGCTGTTTTTT. As protein: CASTTGGKGGELFF.

V is TRBV30 and J is TRBJ1-6, with TRBD1 identical over 8 bases. Germline assignment: CDR1 GTSNPN and CDR2 SVGIG (reference sequence). The ends lost 3 bases at V and 13 bases at J; junction bases unmatched: 5. The CDR3 totals 12 residues. The CDR3 is CAWRTGVSPLHF. As DNA, the CDR3 is TGTGCCTGGAGGACAGGGGTGTCCCCCCTCCACTTT.

V usage is TRBV18 and J usage is TRBJ1-2; D is uncertain. This CDR3 comprises 12 residues. V lost 4 bases and J 8 bases, leaving 11 bases between the germline ends. The germline gives CDR1 KGHSH, CDR2 LQKENI. CDR3 region: CASSLARGGYTF. The CDR3, as DNA: TGTGCCAGCTCACTTGCCCGGGGAGGCTACACCTTC.

The CDR3 DNA follows: TGTGCCAGCAGCACCCCGGACAGGGGCCACGAGCAGTACTTC. Its translation: CASSTPDRGHEQYF. The rearrangement links TRBV7-9 to TRBJ2-7, with 9 bases matching TRBD1. This CDR3 region has 14 residues. Trimming removed 5 bases from V and 5 bases from J; junction bases left unmatched: 7. Germline CDR1 SEHNR, CDR2 FQNEAQ (reference sequence).

The genes are TRBV6-5 and TRBJ1-1; 9 bases line up with TRBD1. The CDR3 consists of 13 residues. V shed 10 bases, J shed 1 base, and the junction held 4 bases outside the gene matches. Germline V gives CDR1 MNHEY, CDR2 SVGAGI. The CDR3 DNA follows: TGTGCCACCTCGGGACAGGGGAACACTGAAGCTTTCTTT. Translated: CATSGQGNTEAFF.

The V call is TRBV5-4, the J call TRBJ2-3; 11 positions agree with TRBD1. Germline trimming cut 3 bases from V and 6 bases from J; bases unmatched to any gene: 9. The CDR3 has 16 residues. Germline lookup yields CDR1 SGHNT and CDR2 YYREEE (reference sequence). The CDR3 sequence is CASSSDRTGGSDTQYF. The CDR3 coding sequence is TGTGCCAGCAGCTCTGATAGGACAGGGGGCTCGGATACGCAGTATTTT.

CDR3 DNA: TGTGCCAGCAGTGCTCCGGGGAAGGCCGATACGCAGTATTTT. Its translation is CASSAPGKADTQYF. The V and J genes are TRBV6-2 or TRBV6-3 and TRBJ2-3; possibly TRBD2 for D (5 bases). The CDR3 is 14 amino acids. CDR1 MNHEY and CDR2 SVGEGT come from the germline V gene. V was clipped by 5 bases and J by 6 bases, with 15 bases between them.

The sample holds one count of this clone. The chain is built from TRBV5-1 and TRBJ1-3, with D possibly TRBD1 on 6 matching bases. Trimming took off 0 bases at V and 3 bases at J, with 10 bases between the two ends. The CDR3 is 15 amino acids. The germline gives CDR1 SGHRS, CDR2 YFSETQ. The CDR3 DNA follows: TGCGCCAGCAGCTTGGCAGGGGCCGATGGAAACACCATATATTTT. Translating gives CASSLAGADGNTIYF.

The J gene is TRBJ2-2, the V gene TRBV4-1, with 10 positions matching TRBD2. In germline, CDR1 is MGHRA, CDR2 YSYEKL. Trimming at V came to 0 bases and at J to 4 bases, leaving 11 bases not matched to a gene. The CDR3 totals 19 residues. The CDR3 sequence: CASSQEGALAGDPTGELFF. The CDR3 nucleotides read TGCGCCAGCAGCCAAGAGGGGGCCCTAGCGGGGGATCCCACCGGGGAGCTGTTTTTT.

This chain joins TRBV11-2 and TRBJ1-6; D not certain. The germline V gene has CDR1 SGHAT and CDR2 FQNNGV. The CDR3 totals 12 residues. V was pared by 5 bases and J by 6 bases, with 5 bases between. The CDR3 here is CASSPRNSPLHF. The CDR3 bases are TGTGCCAGCAGCCCCCGTAATTCACCCCTCCACTTT. Supplemented by reference TRBV11-2 and TRBJ1-6, the full variable domain reads EAGVAQSPRYKIIEKRQSVAFWCNPISGHATLYWYQQILGQGPKLLIQFQNNGVVDDSQLPKDRFSAERLKGVDSTLKIQPAKLEDSAVYLCASSPRNSPLHFGNGTRLTVT.

The V and J genes are TRBV30 and TRBJ1-2; 8 bases fit TRBD1. The germline CDR1 and CDR2 sequences are GTSNPN and SVGIG (reference sequence). This CDR3 is built from 12 residues. V shed 8 bases, J shed 6 bases, and the junction held 8 bases outside the gene matches. The DNA of the CDR3 is TGTGCCAGAGGACAGGGCGGTAATGGCTACACCTTC. Translating gives CARGQGGNGYTF. Combining the CDR3 with reference TRBV30 and TRBJ1-2 gives the whole variable domain SQTIHQWPATLVQPVGSPLSLECTVEGTSNPNLYWYRQAAGRGLQLLFYSVGIGQISSEVPQNLSASRPQDRQFILSSKKLLLSDSGFYLCARGQGGNGYTFGSGTRLTVV.

V is TRBV6-5 and J is TRBJ1-3; D call uncertain. Germline V CDR1 and CDR2: MNHEY, SVGAGI. The CDR3 is made up of 14 amino acids. The V gene lost 0 bases and the J gene lost 1 base, with 4 bases spanning the gap. CDR3 nucleotides: TGTGCCAGCAGTTACTCGGAGTCTGGAAACACCATATATTTT. Protein sequence: CASSYSESGNTIYF.

This clone was seen at least ten times. The chain has TRBV7-2 and TRBJ1-2; TRBD1 matches 9 bases. The CDR3 runs 15 residues. V trimming: 3 bases; J trimming: 5 bases; junction bases outside the gene matches: 7. CDR1 is SGHTA and CDR2 is FQGNSA in the germline V gene. As DNA, the CDR3 is TGTGCCAGCAGCTTGGAGACAGGGGGAGGGTATGGCTACACCTTC. Its protein is CASSLETGGGYGYTF.

The chain employs TRBV11-2 and TRBJ1-4, with a possible D match to TRBD1 (5 bases). Per germline, CDR1 SGHAT and CDR2 FQNNGV. The length of the CDR3 is 11 residues. V dropped 5 bases and J dropped 7 bases, with 5 bases sitting between them. For the CDR3, the DNA is TGTGCCAGCAGCCAGGGTGAAAAACTGTTTTTT. Encoded protein: CASSQGEKLFF. The full variable domain, completed using reference TRBV11-2 and TRBJ1-4, is EAGVAQSPRYKIIEKRQSVAFWCNPISGHATLYWYQQILGQGPKLLIQFQNNGVVDDSQLPKDRFSAERLKGVDSTLKIQPAKLEDSAVYLCASSQGEKLFFGSGTQLSVL.

This clone was seen a handful of times. This chain connects TRBV10-2 to TRBJ2-2, with 8 bases matching TRBD1. This CDR3 region has 14 residues. Germline loops: CDR1 WSHSY, CDR2 SAAADI. Unmatched junction bases numbered 6, after V lost 6 bases and J lost 6 bases. The CDR3 DNA is TGCGCCAGCAGGACAGGGGATAGGGCCGGGGAGCTGTTTTTT. Encoded protein: CASRTGDRAGELFF.

The chain carries TRBV5-6 and TRBJ2-5, with D unresolved. CDR1 is SGHDT and CDR2 is YYEEEE in the germline V gene. The length of the CDR3 is 13 residues. The V end lost 5 bases, the J end lost 4 bases, and 12 bases lay between the germline ends. The CDR3 loop reads CASSLHRGETQYF. The CDR3 DNA sequence: TGTGCCAGCAGTTTGCATAGAGGAGAGACCCAGTACTTC.

The rearrangement links TRBV5-1 to TRBJ1-2, with D perhaps TRBD1 (5 bases). Germline V gives CDR1 SGHRS, CDR2 YFSETQ. V lost 4 bases and J 0 bases, leaving 16 bases between the germline ends. The CDR3 is 16 amino acids. The CDR3 is CASSPTRAASNYGYTF. For the CDR3, the DNA is TGCGCCAGCAGCCCTACCAGGGCAGCTTCTAACTATGGCTACACCTTC.